This T cell receptor beta chain was obtained from a study of PD-L1 blockade in urothelial cancer. Study context: Male patients with bladder-origin urothelial cancer numbered about 90% of the 29. Analysis of the blood was performed 3 weeks (second dose) and 6 weeks after treatment start.

Time point of the sample: peripheral blood 6 weeks after treatment start. Synthetic spike-ins, TCR analog templates, were added into each PCR. Sequenced by immunoSEQ multiplex PCR; TCRdb stores in-frame clones only, minus some. The data show about 45,000 clones, 82% seen once. Details on this clone: Its matching antigen is unknown.

CDR1 is SGHNT and CDR2 is YYREEE in the germline V gene (reference sequence). The CDR3 loop spans 14 amino acids. V was cut by 9 bases and J by 0 bases, with 15 bases left in between. Whole-study findings and limits: Sub-median blood TCR clonality before treatment predicted longer survival.

The receptor was derived from a man in his 60s with urothelial cancer. Material: PBMCs, obtained around atezolizumab (anti-PD-L1) treatment. J is TRBJ2-5 and V is TRBV5-4; TRBD2 is a possible D gene (5 bases). The CDR3 loop reads CATIDGGYQETQYF. DNA for the CDR3: TGTGCCACCATCGATGGAGGATACCAAGAGACCCAGTACTTC.